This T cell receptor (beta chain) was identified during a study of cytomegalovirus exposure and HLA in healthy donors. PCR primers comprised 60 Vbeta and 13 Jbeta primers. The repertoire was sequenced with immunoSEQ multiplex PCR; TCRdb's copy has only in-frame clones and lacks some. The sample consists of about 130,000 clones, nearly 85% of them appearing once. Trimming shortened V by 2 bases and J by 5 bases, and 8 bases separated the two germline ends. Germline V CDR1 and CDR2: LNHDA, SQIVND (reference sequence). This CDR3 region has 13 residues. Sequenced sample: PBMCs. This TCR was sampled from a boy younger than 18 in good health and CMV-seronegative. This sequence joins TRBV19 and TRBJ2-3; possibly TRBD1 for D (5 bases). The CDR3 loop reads CASSIQGGDTQYF. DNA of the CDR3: TGTGCCAGTAGTATACAGGGTGGAGATACGCAGTATTTT.